The rows below give T cell receptor beta chains drawn from one sample of a study of CD4+ T cells in melanoma. Measured with immunoSEQ multiplex PCR; TCRdb has only the in-frame clones, and not every one. The sample lists over 130,000 clones; nearly 95% were seen once. Receptors originate from a human donor with melanoma. Each CDR3 is given with its conserved first and last residue. D genes are given only for firm matches. Some rows have no size entry. The others give once, few or many, or a class for an expanded clone.

j_call,v_call,clone_size,d_call,cdr3_aa,cdr3_nt
TRBJ2-2,TRBV4-2,.,.,CASSQGPGEATGELFF,TGTGCCAGCAGCCAAGGACCCGGGGAGGCGACCGGGGAGCTGTTTTTT
TRBJ1-1,TRBV5-4,.,.,CASSLSGGNTEAFF,TGTGCCAGCAGCTTGTCTGGAGGGAACACTGAAGCTTTCTTT
TRBJ1-6,TRBV5-1,.,.,CASSLARGPGSPLHF,TGCGCCAGCAGCTTGGCAAGAGGGCCAGGATCACCCCTCCACTTT
TRBJ2-7,TRBV7-9,.,.,CASSWGGAYEQYF,TGTGCCAGCAGCTGGGGCGGGGCCTACGAGCAGTACTTC
TRBJ2-1,TRBV7-2,.,.,CASRHPGARNEQFF,TGTGCCAGCAGGCACCCGGGGGCCCGAAATGAGCAGTTCTTC
TRBJ1-5,TRBV5-1,.,.,CASSLDTGAGQPQHF,TGCGCCAGCAGCTTGGATACTGGGGCTGGTCAGCCCCAGCATTTT
TRBJ2-5,TRBV6-4,.,.,CASSRDLGETQYF,TGTGCCAGCAGCCGGGACCTCGGGGAGACCCAGTACTTC
TRBJ2-5,TRBV7-9,.,.,CASSSQEQGGQYF,TGTGCCAGCAGCTCTCAGGAGCAGGGGGGGCAGTACTTC
TRBJ2-5,TRBV5-4,few,.,CASSLGRQETQYF,TGTGCCAGCAGCTTGGGCCGACAAGAGACCCAGTACTTC
TRBJ2-7,TRBV11-2,few,TRBD2,CASSSDGGGTYEQYF,TGTGCCAGCAGCTCCGACGGGGGGGGCACCTACGAGCAGTACTTC
TRBJ2-1,TRBV29-1,.,.,CSVSRSTGDFLDEQFF,TGCAGCGTTTCAAGATCGACAGGTGATTTCTTGGATGAGCAGTTCTTC
TRBJ2-5,TRBV5-1,.,.,CASNPSAAGRETQYF,TGCGCCAGCAACCCTTCAGCGGCAGGGAGAGAGACCCAGTACTTC
TRBJ2-7,TRBV11-1,.,.,CASSRTFYEQYF,TGTGCCAGCAGCCGGACTTTCTACGAGCAGTACTTC
TRBJ2-5,TRBV5-1,.,.,CASSSTGRKETQYF,TGCGCCAGCAGCTCCACAGGGCGTAAAGAGACCCAGTACTTC
TRBJ1-5,TRBV6-5,.,.,CASSGTAFNQPQHF,TGTGCCAGCAGCGGGACGGCCTTCAATCAGCCCCAGCATTTT
TRBJ2-1,TRBV11-3,.,.,CASSLTRGEQFF,TGTGCCAGCAGCCTAACGAGGGGTGAGCAGTTCTTC
TRBJ2-5,TRBV20-1,.,.,CSAFRETQYF,TGCAGTGCTTTCAGGGAGACCCAGTACTTC
TRBJ1-3,TRBV18,.,TRBD1,CASSPTRDRGIGNTIYF,TGTGCCAGCTCACCTACCCGGGACAGGGGTATTGGAAACACCATATATTTT
TRBJ1-2,TRBV19,.,.,CASSIQGNLYTF,TGTGCCAGTAGTATCCAGGGGAATCTCTACACCTTC
TRBJ2-2,TRBV27,.,.,CASRLPRGTGELFF,TGTGCCAGCAGGCTACCTAGGGGTACCGGGGAGCTGTTTTTT
TRBJ1-1,TRBV12-5,.,.,CASGSQGSTEAFF,TGTGCTAGTGGTTCCCAGGGTAGCACTGAAGCTTTCTTT
TRBJ2-3,TRBV5-1,.,.,CASSLSSSGDTQYF,TGCGCCAGCAGCTTGTCATCCAGTGGAGATACGCAGTATTTT
TRBJ1-5,TRBV5-5,.,.,CASSLGGLGPPQHF,TGTGCCAGCAGCTTGGGTGGGTTAGGCCCGCCCCAGCATTTT
TRBJ2-2,TRBV7-7,.,.,CASSLVGSEELFF,TGTGCTAGCAGCCTAGTAGGTAGCGAGGAGCTGTTTTTT
TRBJ2-7,TRBV28,.,.,CASRGRASSYEQYF,TGTGCCAGCAGAGGCAGGGCTAGCTCCTACGAGCAGTACTTC
TRBJ2-1,TRBV6-5,.,.,CASSYTGGRSNEQFF,TGTGCCAGCAGTTACACCGGGGGCCGCTCCAATGAGCAGTTCTTC
TRBJ1-2,TRBV7-9,.,.,CASNLAGTDFNYTF,TGTGCCAGCAACCTCGCCGGGACCGACTTTAATTACACCTTC
TRBJ1-5,TRBV5-1,.,.,CASSLGSGQPQHF,TGCGCCAGCAGCTTGGGTTCCGGGCAGCCCCAGCATTTT
TRBJ2-1,TRBV4-2,once,.,CASSPANYNEQFF,TGTGCCAGCAGCCCCGCGAATTACAATGAGCAGTTCTTC
TRBJ2-5,TRBV9,.,TRBD1,CASSGQGQGAIRETQYF,TGTGCCAGCAGCGGACAGGGTCAGGGGGCGATCCGGGAGACCCAGTACTTC
TRBJ1-1,TRBV5-1,.,TRBD1,CASSTGQGLKNTEAFF,TGCGCCAGCAGCACCGGACAGGGACTAAAGAACACTGAAGCTTTCTTT
TRBJ1-3,TRBV18,.,.,CASSLGQTAGGNTIYF,TGTGCCAGCTCACTAGGGCAGACGGCTGGTGGAAACACCATATATTTT
TRBJ1-6,TRBV2,once,.,CASRSDRNNSPLHF,TGTGCCAGCAGATCCGACAGAAATAATTCACCCCTCCACTTT
TRBJ2-3,TRBV30,.,TRBD1,CAWSVKGADTQYF,TGTGCCTGGAGTGTAAAGGGGGCGGATACGCAGTATTTT
TRBJ2-3,TRBV10-2,once,.,CASSVGGPADTQYF,TGCGCCAGCAGTGTGGGGGGGCCAGCAGATACGCAGTATTTT
TRBJ2-7,TRBV7-6,.,.,CASSLLTSSYEQYF,TGTGCCAGCAGCCTCCTCACTAGCAGCTACGAGCAGTACTTC
TRBJ2-3,TRBV7-2,.,TRBD2,CASSSMPAGGTDTQYF,TGTGCCAGCAGCTCCATGCCGGCGGGGGGCACAGATACGCAGTATTTT
TRBJ2-3,TRBV7-8,.,.,CASSYSNTQYF,TGTGCCAGCAGCTATAGCAATACGCAGTATTTT
TRBJ2-1,TRBV7-3,.,TRBD2,CASRPGTSSYNEQFF,TGTGCCAGCCGTCCAGGGACTAGCTCCTACAATGAGCAGTTCTTC
TRBJ2-5,TRBV7-6,.,.,CASKNRRGSQETQYF,TGTGCCAGCAAAAACAGGCGCGGTTCCCAAGAGACCCAGTACTTC
TRBJ2-7,TRBV2,.,.,CASSEAHGTFYEQYF,TGTGCCAGCAGTGAAGCGCATGGGACATTCTACGAGCAGTACTTC
TRBJ1-3,TRBV10-3,.,.,CAINKGGSGNTIYF,TGTGCCATCAACAAAGGGGGATCAGGAAACACCATATATTTT
TRBJ1-3,TRBV10-3,.,.,CATAFGGIYGNTIYF,TGTGCCACCGCTTTCGGGGGCATTTACGGAAACACCATATATTTT
TRBJ2-6,TRBV5-1,once,.,CASSIRMAGANVLTF,TGCGCCAGCAGCATTAGAATGGCTGGGGCCAACGTCCTGACTTTC
TRBJ2-2,TRBV9,.,TRBD2,CASSVDGGGASGELFF,TGTGCCAGCAGCGTAGATGGCGGGGGGGCGTCTGGGGAGCTGTTTTTT
TRBJ2-2,TRBV5-8,.,TRBD1,CASSGQVSKDGELFF,TGTGCCAGCAGCGGACAGGTGTCTAAGGACGGGGAGCTGTTTTTT
TRBJ1-1,TRBV6-6,once,.,CASSYQVMNTEAFF,TGTGCCAGCAGTTACCAGGTCATGAACACTGAAGCTTTCTTT
TRBJ1-2,TRBV25-1,.,TRBD1,CASSDDREGGYTF,TGTGCCAGCAGTGATGACAGGGAGGGGGGCTACACCTTC
TRBJ1-1,TRBV6-5,.,.,CASSYSRTSNTEAFF,TGTGCCAGCAGTTACTCAAGGACCTCGAACACTGAAGCTTTCTTT
TRBJ2-7,TRBV29-1,.,.,CSVEDWGSEQYF,TGCAGCGTTGAAGATTGGGGTTCCGAGCAGTACTTC
TRBJ1-2,TRBV5-8,once,.,CASSLKQGFYGYTF,TGTGCCAGCAGCCTAAAACAGGGCTTCTATGGCTACACCTTC
TRBJ1-1,TRBV7-9,.,TRBD1,CASSLVFQTGAAEAFF,TGTGCCAGCAGCTTAGTGTTCCAGACAGGGGCAGCTGAAGCTTTCTTT
TRBJ2-3,TRBV7-9,once,.,CASSLWSNRDADTQYF,TGTGCCAGCAGCTTATGGAGTAATAGGGACGCAGATACGCAGTATTTT
TRBJ1-4,TRBV9,.,.,CASSTQGATNEKLFF,TGTGCCAGCAGTACCCAGGGTGCAACTAATGAAAAACTGTTTTTT